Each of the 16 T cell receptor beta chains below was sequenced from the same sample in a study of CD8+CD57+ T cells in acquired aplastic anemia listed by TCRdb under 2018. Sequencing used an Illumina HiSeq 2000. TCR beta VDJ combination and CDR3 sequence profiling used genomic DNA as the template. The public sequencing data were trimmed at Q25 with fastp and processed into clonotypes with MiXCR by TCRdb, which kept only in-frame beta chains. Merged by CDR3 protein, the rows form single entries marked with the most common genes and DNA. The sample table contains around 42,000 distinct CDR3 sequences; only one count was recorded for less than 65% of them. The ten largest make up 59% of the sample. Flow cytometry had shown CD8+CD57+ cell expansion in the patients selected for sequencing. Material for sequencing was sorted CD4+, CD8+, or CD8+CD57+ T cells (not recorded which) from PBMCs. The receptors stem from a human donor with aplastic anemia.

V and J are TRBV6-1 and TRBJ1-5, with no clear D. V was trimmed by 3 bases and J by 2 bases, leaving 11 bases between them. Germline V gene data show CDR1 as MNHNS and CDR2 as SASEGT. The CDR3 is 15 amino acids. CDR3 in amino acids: CASSEWQVGNQPQHF. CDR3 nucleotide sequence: TGTGCCAGCAGTGAGTGGCAGGTGGGCAATCAGCCCCAGCATTTT.

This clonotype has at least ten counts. CDR3 bases: TGTGCCAGCAGCTTAGGGCGGGCCCTCCTAGACAATGAGCAGTTCTTC. Amino acid sequence: CASSLGRALLDNEQFF. The rearrangement uses TRBV7-7 and TRBJ2-1; maybe TRBD2 (5 bases). V was cut by 1 base and J by 5 bases, with 15 bases left in between. The germline gives CDR1 SSHAT, CDR2 FNYEAQ (reference sequence). CDR3 size: 16 residues.

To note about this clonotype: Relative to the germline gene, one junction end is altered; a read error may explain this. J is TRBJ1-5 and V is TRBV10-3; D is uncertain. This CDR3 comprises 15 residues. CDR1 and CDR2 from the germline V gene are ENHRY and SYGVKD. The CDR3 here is CDISSRTDSNQPQHF. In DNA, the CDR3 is TGCGACATCAGTTCCCGGACGGATAGCAATCAGCCCCAGCATTTT.

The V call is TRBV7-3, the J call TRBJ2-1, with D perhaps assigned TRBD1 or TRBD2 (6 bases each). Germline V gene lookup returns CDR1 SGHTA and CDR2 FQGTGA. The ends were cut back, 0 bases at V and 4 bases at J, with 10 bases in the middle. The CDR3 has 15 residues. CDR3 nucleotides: TGTGCCAGCAGCTTAACGGGGGGCCTATACAATGAGCAGTTCTTC. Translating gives CASSLTGGLYNEQFF.

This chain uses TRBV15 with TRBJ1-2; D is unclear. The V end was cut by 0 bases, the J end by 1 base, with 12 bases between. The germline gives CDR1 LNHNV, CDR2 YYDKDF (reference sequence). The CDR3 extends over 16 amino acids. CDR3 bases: TGTGCCACCAGCAGAGACTACAGCCAAATTAACTATGGCTACACCTTC. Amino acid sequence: CATSRDYSQINYGYTF.

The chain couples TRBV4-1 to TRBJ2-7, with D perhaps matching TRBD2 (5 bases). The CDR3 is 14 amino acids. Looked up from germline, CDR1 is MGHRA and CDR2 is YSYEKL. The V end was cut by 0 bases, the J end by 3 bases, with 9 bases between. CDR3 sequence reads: CASSQDAGNYEQYF. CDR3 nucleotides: TGCGCCAGCAGCCAAGATGCGGGTAACTACGAGCAGTACTTC.

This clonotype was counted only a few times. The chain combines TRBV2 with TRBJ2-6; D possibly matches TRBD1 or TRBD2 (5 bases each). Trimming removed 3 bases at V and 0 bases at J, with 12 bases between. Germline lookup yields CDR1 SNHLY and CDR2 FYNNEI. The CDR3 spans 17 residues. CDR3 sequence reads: CASSEWDRYSGANVLTF. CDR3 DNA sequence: TGTGCCAGCAGTGAGTGGGACCGTTACTCTGGGGCCAACGTCCTGACTTTC.

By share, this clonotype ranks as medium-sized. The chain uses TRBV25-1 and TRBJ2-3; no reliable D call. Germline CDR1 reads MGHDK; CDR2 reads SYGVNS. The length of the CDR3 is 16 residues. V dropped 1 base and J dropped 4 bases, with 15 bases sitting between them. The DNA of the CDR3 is TGTGCCAGCAGTGAATTTTATGGCTCGACTGCAGATACGCAGTATTTT. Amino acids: CASSEFYGSTADTQYF. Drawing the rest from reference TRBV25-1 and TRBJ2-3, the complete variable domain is EADIYQTPRYLVIGTGKKITLECSQTMGHDKMYWYQQDPGMELHLIHYSYGVNSTEKGDLSSESTVSRIRTEHFPLTLESARPSHTSQYLCASSEFYGSTADTQYFGPGTRLTVL.

DNA of the CDR3: TGTGCCAGCAGCCAGCACAGAACTAGCACAGATACGCAGTATTTT. It yields the protein CASSQHRTSTDTQYF. The chain employs TRBV14 and TRBJ2-3; D not resolved. This CDR3 has 15 amino acids. The V gene's germline CDR1 is SGHDN and CDR2 FVKESK. The V end lost 3 bases, the J end lost 0 bases, and 10 bases lay between the germline ends.

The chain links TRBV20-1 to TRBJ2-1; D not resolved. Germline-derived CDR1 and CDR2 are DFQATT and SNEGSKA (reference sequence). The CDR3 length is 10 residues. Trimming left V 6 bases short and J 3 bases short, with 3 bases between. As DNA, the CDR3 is TGCAGTGCGTACTACAATGAGCAGTTCTTC. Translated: CSAYYNEQFF.

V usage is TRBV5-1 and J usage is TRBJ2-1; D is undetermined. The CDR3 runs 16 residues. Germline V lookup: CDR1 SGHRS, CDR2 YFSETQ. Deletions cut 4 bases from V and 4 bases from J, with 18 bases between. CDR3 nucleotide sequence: TGCGCCAGCAGCCCGACGGAACCAAAAAGTTACAATGAGCAGTTCTTC. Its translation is CASSPTEPKSYNEQFF.

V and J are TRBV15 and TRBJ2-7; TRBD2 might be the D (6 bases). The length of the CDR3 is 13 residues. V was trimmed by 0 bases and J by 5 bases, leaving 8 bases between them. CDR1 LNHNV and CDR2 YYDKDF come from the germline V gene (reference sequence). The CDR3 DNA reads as TGTGCCACCAGCAGAGAGGGGGGTGACGAGCAGTACTTC. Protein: CATSREGGDEQYF.

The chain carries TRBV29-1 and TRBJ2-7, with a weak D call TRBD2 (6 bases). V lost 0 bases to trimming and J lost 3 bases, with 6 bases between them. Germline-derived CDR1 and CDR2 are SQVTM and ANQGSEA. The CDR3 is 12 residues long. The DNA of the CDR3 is TGCAGCGTTGAAGAGCGGGGCTACGAGCAGTACTTC. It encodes CSVEERGYEQYF.

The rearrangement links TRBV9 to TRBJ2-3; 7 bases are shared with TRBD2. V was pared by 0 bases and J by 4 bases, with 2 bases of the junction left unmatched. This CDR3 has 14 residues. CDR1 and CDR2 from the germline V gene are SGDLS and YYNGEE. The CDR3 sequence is CASSVGGGADTQYF. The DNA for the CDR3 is TGTGCCAGCAGCGTAGGGGGGGGTGCAGATACGCAGTATTTT.

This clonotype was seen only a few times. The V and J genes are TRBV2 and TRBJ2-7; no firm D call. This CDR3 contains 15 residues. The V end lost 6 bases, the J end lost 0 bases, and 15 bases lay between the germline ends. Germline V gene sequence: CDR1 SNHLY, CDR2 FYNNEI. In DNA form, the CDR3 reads TGTGCCAGCAGAAACGTTGAACTCGACTCCTACGAGCAGTACTTC. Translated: CASRNVELDSYEQYF.

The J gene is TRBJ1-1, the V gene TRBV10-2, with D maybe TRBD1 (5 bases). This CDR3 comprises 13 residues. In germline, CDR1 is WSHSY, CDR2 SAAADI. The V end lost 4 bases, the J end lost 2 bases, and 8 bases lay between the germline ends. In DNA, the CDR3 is TGCGCCAGCAGTGGGACAACCAACACTGAAGCTTTCTTT. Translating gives CASSGTTNTEAFF.